These 30 T cell receptor beta chains were sequenced from one sample in a study of blood T cell repertoires in COVID-19 (dated by TCRdb to 2020 to 2021). The library was produced with the immunoSEQ multiplex PCR assay. Sourced from immuneACCESS, this table was stored by TCRdb with only in-frame sequences that have V and J called. A share of the clones is absent; for the studies checked, an unresolved V gene accounts for under half, and the remainder has no known explanation. The sample yields some 350,000 clones; approximately 90% were counted once. The top ten clonotypes cover about 1% of the sample. The sequenced material came from PBMCs or T cells enriched from blood (not recorded which). The receptors here all came from a man aged 18 to 30 who had recovered from COVID-19.

The rearrangement joins TRBV10-3 to TRBJ1-2; no definite D call. The CDR3 consists of 14 residues. V was trimmed by 5 bases and J by 0 bases, leaving 10 bases between them. In germline, CDR1 is ENHRY, CDR2 SYGVKD. CDR3 sequence reads: CAISLERANYGYTF. The CDR3 DNA is TGTGCCATCAGTTTGGAACGGGCTAACTATGGCTACACCTTC.

The chain joins TRBV7-3 to TRBJ2-3; D not resolved. Trimming cost V 5 bases and J 5 bases, with 11 bases left between them. The CDR3 extends over 13 amino acids. The V gene's germline CDR1 is SGHTA and CDR2 FQGTGA. CDR3 in amino acids: CASSPSGRDTQYF. The CDR3, as DNA: TGTGCCAGCAGCCCGTCCGGTAGAGATACGCAGTATTTT.

The chain carries TRBV19 and TRBJ1-3, with D perhaps matching TRBD1 (5 bases). Trimming shortened V by 8 bases and J by 1 base, and 9 bases separated the two germline ends. CDR1 and CDR2 (germline): LNHDA, SQIVND (reference sequence). The CDR3 runs 13 residues. CDR3 nucleotides: TGTGCCAGTCGCAAGGGGTCTGGAAACACCATATATTTT. As protein: CASRKGSGNTIYF.

This sequence joins TRBV7-2 and TRBJ1-6; 10 bases align to TRBD1. CDR3 length: 15 residues. Germline lookup yields CDR1 SGHTA and CDR2 FQGNSA. V trimming: 5 bases; J trimming: 10 bases; junction bases outside the gene matches: 8. This CDR3 is CASSVTGTGDSPLHF. CDR3 bases: TGTGCCAGCAGCGTGACCGGGACAGGGGACTCACCCCTCCACTTT.

The chain combines TRBV7-2 with TRBJ2-2; no definite D call. The CDR3 is 13 residues long. Germline CDR1 and CDR2: SGHTA and FQGNSA. The V gene lost 5 bases and the J gene lost 5 bases, with 9 bases spanning the gap. CDR3 nucleotide sequence: TGTGCCAGCAGCCTTTTCGAGACCGGGGAGCTGTTTTTT. Protein sequence: CASSLFETGELFF.

This sequence joins TRBV5-6 and TRBJ2-7; 9 bases line up with TRBD2. Germline V gene sequence: CDR1 SGHDT, CDR2 YYEEEE. The V segment lost 4 bases and the J segment 1 base; nucleotides outside the gene matches: 18. The CDR3 totals 19 residues. The CDR3 DNA sequence: TGTGCCAGCAGCCCACAACCCGTAATAGCGGGGGACATGTCCTACGAGCAGTACTTC. Amino acids: CASSPQPVIAGDMSYEQYF. Full variable domain (missing parts from reference TRBV5-6 and TRBJ2-7): DAGVTQSPTHLIKTRGQQVTLRCSPKSGHDTVSWYQQALGQGPQFIFQYYEEEERQRGNFPDRFSGHQFPNYSSELNVNALLLGDSALYLCASSPQPVIAGDMSYEQYFGPGTRLTVT.

This chain links TRBV11-1 with TRBJ2-4; no clear D gene. Trimming removed 1 base at V and 11 bases at J, with 9 bases between. Per germline, CDR1 SGHAT and CDR2 FQDESV (reference sequence). CDR3 length: 12 amino acids. This CDR3 is CASSLVDSVQYF. Here the CDR3 DNA reads TGTGCCAGCAGCTTAGTTGATTCGGTTCAGTACTTC.

This rearrangement joins TRBV28 to TRBJ1-1, with TRBD1 matching 8 bases. CDR3 length: 14 amino acids. Germline V gene data show CDR1 as MDHEN and CDR2 as SYDVKM. V lost 5 bases, J lost 3 bases, and 5 bases stayed unmatched. The CDR3 region has the DNA TGTGCCAGCAGTCGTAACAGGGGGGACACTGAAGCTTTCTTT. Translation: CASSRNRGDTEAFF.

CDR3: CASSHSEDTGELFF. In DNA form, the CDR3 reads TGCGCCAGCAGCCATTCTGAGGACACCGGGGAGCTGTTTTTT. The rearrangement uses TRBV4-3 and TRBJ2-2; D uncertain. V was pared by 3 bases and J by 3 bases, with 8 bases between. The CDR3 consists of 14 residues. Germline values: CDR1 LGHNA, CDR2 YSLEER.

The V call is TRBV7-9, the J call TRBJ1-4; D is uncertain. Germline V CDR1 and CDR2: SEHNR, FQNEAQ (reference sequence). Deletions cut 0 bases from V and 7 bases from J, with 9 bases between. This CDR3 has 14 residues. The CDR3 DNA reads as TGTGCCAGCAGCTTAGCGGAGTCCCCTGAAAAACTGTTTTTT. Encoded protein: CASSLAESPEKLFF.

The J gene is TRBJ1-1, the V gene TRBV2; D gene unclear. Looked up from germline, CDR1 is SNHLY and CDR2 is FYNNEI. V lost 3 bases, J lost 1 base, and 9 bases lay in between. This CDR3 has 14 amino acids. This CDR3 reads CASSEGSGNTEAFF. Written as DNA, the CDR3 is TGTGCCAGCAGTGAGGGGAGTGGGAACACTGAAGCTTTCTTT.

The chain carries TRBV7-9 and TRBJ2-3; perhaps TRBD1 as D (6 bases). V lost 1 base and J lost 5, with 22 bases in between. The germline V gene encodes CDR1 SEHNR and CDR2 FQNEAQ (reference sequence). The CDR3 contains 18 residues. The CDR3 DNA follows: TGTGCCAGCAGCTTAGTGTTGCAGGGGCTACTTTTGGGAGATACGCAGTATTTT. Translating gives CASSLVLQGLLLGDTQYF.

The chain couples TRBV7-2 to TRBJ2-3; a possible D gene is TRBD2 (7 bases). V lost 5 bases and J lost 2, with 20 bases in between. This CDR3 is 17 amino acids long. Germline CDR1 reads SGHTA; CDR2 reads FQGNSA. In DNA, the CDR3 is TGTGCCAGCAGCCAGGCCCTCCGGGGGGCAACCACAGATACGCAGTATTTT. Translating it yields CASSQALRGATTDTQYF.

This clone has just a few counts. In DNA, the CDR3 is TGTGCCAGCAGCTGGGGACAGGGGGCGGGTGAAAAACTGTTTTTT. Its protein is CASSWGQGAGEKLFF. The chain has TRBV11-2 and TRBJ1-4, with 12 bases identical to TRBD1. CDR1 is SGHAT and CDR2 is FQNNGV in the germline V gene. This CDR3 has 15 residues. With 4 bases clipped from V and 7 bases from J, the junction kept 4 bases outside the gene matches.

The V call is TRBV7-9, the J call TRBJ1-2, with TRBD1 matching 7 bases. V trimming: 3 bases; J trimming: 7 bases; junction bases outside the gene matches: 5. Germline V lookup: CDR1 SEHNR, CDR2 FQNEAQ (reference sequence). The CDR3 is made up of 13 amino acids. The CDR3 DNA follows: TGTGCCAGCAGCTTTGAACAGGGGTCTGGCTACACCTTC. As protein: CASSFEQGSGYTF.

This clone was counted a single time. The J gene is TRBJ2-1, the V gene TRBV27; 10 nucleotides line up with TRBD2. Germline loops: CDR1 MNHEY, CDR2 SMNVEV (reference sequence). The CDR3 has 16 residues. Unmatched junction bases numbered 11, after V lost 7 bases and J lost 5 bases. The CDR3 spells CASNPAGLASHNEQFF. The CDR3 bases are TGTGCCAGCAACCCGGCGGGACTAGCGTCACACAATGAGCAGTTCTTC.

The rearrangement joins TRBV19 to TRBJ2-2; D gene ambiguous. CDR1 is LNHDA, CDR2 SQIVND, per germline (reference sequence). This CDR3 spans 14 amino acids. The V and J ends lost 3 bases and 3 bases respectively, with 8 bases between them. CDR3 DNA: TGTGCCAGTAGTATCATCACGGACACCGGGGAGCTGTTTTTT. This gives the protein CASSIITDTGELFF.

The chain employs TRBV12-3 or TRBV12-4 and TRBJ1-1; possible D gene TRBD1, 5 bases. The CDR3 runs to 12 residues. Trimming took off 3 bases at V and 6 bases at J, with 8 bases between the two ends. CDR3 amino acids: CASSFRGAEAFF. The CDR3 nucleotides are TGTGCCAGCAGTTTTCGGGGGGCTGAAGCTTTCTTT.

The rearrangement links TRBV12-2 to TRBJ1-1; the listed D gene, TRBD1, was not tested against the DNA. TRBV12-2 is given as a pseudogene. The CDR3 sequence is 16 residues long. CDR3 bases: TGTGCAAGTCGCCCAAATATTACAGGGTCTATATTCGAAGCTTTCTTT. Its protein product is CASRPNITGSIFEAFF.

The chain joins TRBV10-3 to TRBJ1-1; D unclear. Germline values: CDR1 ENHRY, CDR2 SYGVKD. The V and J ends lost 0 bases and 4 bases respectively, with 18 bases between them. The CDR3 loop spans 17 amino acids. The CDR3 DNA follows: TGTGCCATCAGTGAGTCGTTCGGGCGGGCCTTGGGCACTGAAGCTTTCTTT. It translates to CAISESFGRALGTEAFF.

The rearrangement uses TRBV7-9 and TRBJ1-1, with D possibly matching TRBD1 (6 bases). The CDR3 spans 17 residues. The germline gives CDR1 SEHNR, CDR2 FQNEAQ (reference sequence). V was shortened by 5 bases and J by 3 bases, with 22 bases between the two germline ends. This chain's CDR3 is CASSPSLLRGGYTEAFF. The CDR3 DNA follows: TGTGCCAGCAGCCCTAGTCTTCTCAGGGGAGGGTACACTGAAGCTTTCTTT. The complete variable domain, with remaining parts taken from reference TRBV7-9 and TRBJ1-1, reads DTGVSQNPRHKITKRGQNVTFRCDPISEHNRLYWYRQTLGQGPEFLTYFQNEAQLEKSRLLSDRFSAERPKGSFSTLEIQRTEQGDSAMYLCASSPSLLRGGYTEAFFGQGTRLTVV.

The rearrangement uses TRBV4-1 and TRBJ2-2; TRBD1 matches at 9 bases. The ends lost 4 bases at V and 6 bases at J; junction bases unmatched: 6. Germline CDR1 MGHRA, CDR2 YSYEKL. CDR3 length: 15 amino acids. CDR3 sequence: CASSLNRQGAGELFF. The CDR3 nucleotides are TGCGCCAGCAGCCTGAACCGACAGGGGGCCGGGGAGCTGTTTTTT.

The chain joins TRBV6-5 to TRBJ1-5; 7 bases align to TRBD1. Losses at the gene ends were 5 bases for V and 4 bases for J; bases not matched to a gene: 8. The CDR3 runs 15 residues. CDR1 is MNHEY and CDR2 is SVGAGI in the germline V gene. CDR3 sequence (DNA): TGTGCCAGCAGTCAATCCCCAGGGGGTAATCAGCCCCAGCATTTT. Translating gives CASSQSPGGNQPQHF.

DNA of the CDR3: TGTGCCACCAGTGATCCCGCGGGACAGGGTGGGGATACGCAGTATTTT. Residues: CATSDPAGQGGDTQYF. The genes are TRBV24-1 and TRBJ2-3, with 9 bases aligning to TRBD1. The CDR3 runs 16 residues. The junction had 9 bases not matched to a gene; V was cut back by 3 bases and J by 6 bases. Germline loops: CDR1 KGHDR, CDR2 SFDVKD.

This clone was recorded a few times. This CDR3 is also generated by other DNA sequences in the sample. The chain joins TRBV28 to TRBJ2-7, with 7 bases fitting TRBD1. Trimming took 4 bases from V and 1 from J; bases not matched to a gene: 1. Germline loops: CDR1 MDHEN, CDR2 SYDVKM. This CDR3 region has 13 residues. The CDR3: CASSSGQSYEQYF. Written as DNA, the CDR3 is TGTGCCAGCAGTTCGGGACAGTCCTACGAGCAGTACTTC.

The chain couples TRBV7-2 to TRBJ1-5; D possibly corresponds to TRBD1 (5 bases). The CDR3 has 14 residues. The V gene lost 6 bases and the J gene lost 7 bases, with 16 bases spanning the gap. The V gene's germline CDR1 is SGHTA and CDR2 FQGNSA. The CDR3 DNA follows: TGTGCCAGCAGTACCGGGGGACCTGCCCAGCCCCAGCATTTT. This translates into CASSTGGPAQPQHF.

The rearrangement links TRBV7-9 to TRBJ1-1; no definite D call. Germline assignment: CDR1 SEHNR and CDR2 FQNEAQ (reference sequence). V lost 1 base, J lost 5 bases, and 11 bases lay in between. This CDR3 has 14 residues. CDR3 residues: CASSLDYSGTEAFF. For the CDR3, the DNA is TGTGCCAGCAGCTTAGATTACAGCGGTACTGAAGCTTTCTTT.

In this sample, this clone turned up a few times. The chain recombines TRBV3-1 (or the pseudogene TRBV3-2) with TRBJ2-1; D gene ambiguous. Germline V gene data show CDR1 as LGHDT and CDR2 as YNNKEL (reference sequence). V lost 0 bases, J lost 0 bases, and 9 bases lay in between. CDR3 length: 16 amino acids. CDR3: CASSQDAASSYNEQFF. CDR3 DNA sequence: TGTGCCAGCAGCCAAGACGCGGCAAGCTCCTACAATGAGCAGTTCTTC.

This clone has only one observation. The chain recombines TRBV3-1 (or the pseudogene TRBV3-2) with TRBJ1-4, with D possibly TRBD1 on 5 matching bases. CDR3 length equals 15 residues. Germline CDR1 is LGHDT and CDR2 is YNNKEL (reference sequence). Between the trimmed V and J ends, which lost 2 bases and 3 bases, there was a span of 10 bases. The DNA of the CDR3 is TGTGCCAGCAGCCAACACGGGGGATCTAATGAAAAACTGTTTTTT. Protein product: CASSQHGGSNEKLFF.

The chain combines TRBV5-1 with TRBJ1-1, with D perhaps TRBD1 (6 bases). This CDR3 region has 11 residues. Germline CDR1 SGHRS, CDR2 YFSETQ. The ends were cut back, 4 bases at V and 9 bases at J, with 10 bases in the middle. The CDR3 sequence: CASSGGGQAFF. Here the CDR3 DNA reads TGCGCCAGCAGCGGGGGCGGCCAAGCTTTCTTT.